This is a list of T cell receptor beta chains from one sample in a study of blood T cell repertoires in COVID-19. Here immunoSEQ multiplex PCR was the method, and the copy in TCRdb shows in-frame clones only, minus some. The table shows a few hundred thousand clones, with around 87% occurring only once. Input material: peripheral blood. Receptors originate from a woman between 35 and 50 years old with COVID-19, enrolled during active disease. The conserved cysteine and the conserved F or W are not part of the CDR3 here.

TRBV19 ASSRLSQGTEAF
TRBV6-6 ASSLSGATGELF
TRBV2 ASSPQGSGDSIQY
TRBV18 ASSPIPDREAEAF
TRBV7-9 ASSPGTANQPQH
TRBV4-1 ASSQVGTVKNIQY
TRBV10-3 AISRTGDSNQPQH
TRBV5-6 ASSLGQIQETQY
TRBV30 AWSVQPSDTEAF
TRBV19 ARRVVPGRGHEKLF
TRBV7-8 ASTIGRAGAYEQY
TRBV28 ASSLLYNTEAF
TRBV6-4 ASSLTAGDYGYT
TRBV7-8 ASRPTGPSVEAF
TRBV6-1 ASSEGAGATAQY
TRBV5-8 ASIPLDFQVSYEQY
TRBV19 ASSAFAGAGELF
TRBV7-2 ASSLAPGLEQF
TRBV27 ASSPYPTGNYGYT
TRBV28 ASSFSRNEQF
TRBV30 AWSGKGVGQETQY
TRBV15 ATSRDLGARGNTIY
TRBV19 ASTTPRGSSDVGELF
TRBV29-1 SALWDREDQPQH
TRBV18 ASSPGTAIVLEQY
TRBV5-1 ASSYRDRGPDTQY
TRBV6-6 ASRSLAREVSYEQY
TRBV11-2 ASSFGRYNEQF
TRBV5-1 ASSLGVDSMNTEAF
TRBV6-6 ASRATGGRLWEQY
TRBV29-1 SVGQRNTEAF
TRBV6-5 ASSYAPGATYEQY
TRBV29-1 SVEYRDRDKGYT
TRBV6-2/TRBV6-3 ASSYPQGGYT
TRBV9 ASSVAEGGNTIY
TRBV20-1 SANWGGQQL
TRBV9 ASSVGGVGQAEDTEAF
TRBV5-5 ASSLESGFGNTIY
TRBV5-1 ASSPYTGGAEETQY
TRBV28 ASRWGRGNYGYT
TRBV6-5 ASSYLPGGNTEAF
TRBV19 ASSRTGASWSNQPQH
TRBV28 ASSLAGQGMMGTQY
TRBV19 ASNAGRGGQGSNEQF
TRBV7-3 ASSLVAGPGEQY
TRBV28 ASGSSYRAREQY
TRBV10-3 AISDPDRPSNQPQH
TRBV9 ASSVDRTERGGADTQY
TRBV12-3/TRBV12-4 ASSFLLGAQH
TRBV9 ASSEQQGNSPLH
TRBV4-3 ASSQKPGLAGGPGTGELF
TRBV7-9 ASSTRQGETQY
TRBV20-1 SASGTSGRETQY